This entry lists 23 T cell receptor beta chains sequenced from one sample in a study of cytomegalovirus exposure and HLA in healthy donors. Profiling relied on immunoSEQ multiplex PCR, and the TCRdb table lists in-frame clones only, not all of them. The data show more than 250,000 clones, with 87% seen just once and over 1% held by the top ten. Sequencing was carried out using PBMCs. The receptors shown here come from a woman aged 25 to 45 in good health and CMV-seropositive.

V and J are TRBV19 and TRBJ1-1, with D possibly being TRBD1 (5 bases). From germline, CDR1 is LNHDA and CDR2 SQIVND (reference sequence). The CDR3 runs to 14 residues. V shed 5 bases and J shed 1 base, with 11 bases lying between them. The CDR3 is CASSHDSANTEAFF. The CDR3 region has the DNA TGTGCCAGTAGTCATGACAGCGCGAACACTGAAGCTTTCTTT.

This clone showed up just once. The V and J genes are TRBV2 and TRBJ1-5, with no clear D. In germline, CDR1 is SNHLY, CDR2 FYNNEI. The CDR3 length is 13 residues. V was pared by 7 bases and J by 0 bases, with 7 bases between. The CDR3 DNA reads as TGTGCCAGCAAAGGGAATAGCAATCAGCCCCAGCATTTT. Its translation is CASKGNSNQPQHF.

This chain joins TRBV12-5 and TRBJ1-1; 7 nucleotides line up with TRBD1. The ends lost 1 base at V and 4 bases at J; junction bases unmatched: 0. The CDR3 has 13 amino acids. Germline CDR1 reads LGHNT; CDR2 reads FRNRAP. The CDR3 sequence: CASGLAGGTEAFF. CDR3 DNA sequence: TGTGCTAGTGGTTTGGCAGGGGGCACTGAAGCTTTCTTT.

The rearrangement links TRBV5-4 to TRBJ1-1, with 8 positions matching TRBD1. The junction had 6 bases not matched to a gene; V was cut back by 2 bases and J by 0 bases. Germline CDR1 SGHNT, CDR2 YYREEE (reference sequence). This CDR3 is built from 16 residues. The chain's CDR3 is CASSFGQGALNTEAFF. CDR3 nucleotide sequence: TGTGCCAGCAGCTTTGGGCAGGGGGCCCTGAACACTGAAGCTTTCTTT.

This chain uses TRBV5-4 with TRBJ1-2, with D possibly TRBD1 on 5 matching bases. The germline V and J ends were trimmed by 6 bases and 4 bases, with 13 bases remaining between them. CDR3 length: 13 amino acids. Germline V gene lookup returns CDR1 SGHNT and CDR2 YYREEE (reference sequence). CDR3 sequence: CASTWGEGYGYTF. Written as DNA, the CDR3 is TGTGCCAGCACGTGGGGGGAGGGCTATGGCTACACCTTC.

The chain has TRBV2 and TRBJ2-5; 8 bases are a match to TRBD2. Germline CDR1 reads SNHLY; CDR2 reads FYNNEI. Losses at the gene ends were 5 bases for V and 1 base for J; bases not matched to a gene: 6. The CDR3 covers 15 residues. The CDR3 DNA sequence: TGTGCCAGCAGTCTCCGCGGGGGGTCCCAAGAGACCCAGTACTTC. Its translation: CASSLRGGSQETQYF.

The CDR3 reads CASSQDASGGAELFF. In DNA, the CDR3 is TGCGCCAGCAGCCAAGACGCTAGCGGGGGGGCGGAGCTGTTTTTT. The chain has TRBV4-3 and TRBJ2-2; 12 nucleotides line up with TRBD2. In germline, CDR1 is LGHNA, CDR2 YSLEER. The ends lost 0 bases at V and 10 bases at J; junction bases unmatched: 3. This CDR3 is 15 amino acids long.

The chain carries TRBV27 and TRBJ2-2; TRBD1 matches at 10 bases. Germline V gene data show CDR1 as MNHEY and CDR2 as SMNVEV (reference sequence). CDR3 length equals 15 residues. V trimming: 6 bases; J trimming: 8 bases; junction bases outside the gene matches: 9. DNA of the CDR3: TGTGCCAGCAGGCCCGGGACAGGGGTCGGTGGGGAGCTGTTTTTT. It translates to CASRPGTGVGGELFF.

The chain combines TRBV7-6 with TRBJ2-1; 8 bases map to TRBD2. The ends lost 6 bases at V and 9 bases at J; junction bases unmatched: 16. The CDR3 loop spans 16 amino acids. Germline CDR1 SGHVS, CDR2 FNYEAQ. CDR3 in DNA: TGTGCCAGCAGGCCCTCTGCACCGGGAGGGGGAGCTGAGCAGTTCTTC. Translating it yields CASRPSAPGGGAEQFF.

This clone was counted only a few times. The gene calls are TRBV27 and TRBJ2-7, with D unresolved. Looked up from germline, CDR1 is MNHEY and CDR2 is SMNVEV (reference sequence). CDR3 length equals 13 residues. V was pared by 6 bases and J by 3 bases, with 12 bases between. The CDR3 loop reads CASRTSGCYEQYF. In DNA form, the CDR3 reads TGTGCCAGCAGAACCTCGGGTTGCTACGAGCAGTACTTC.

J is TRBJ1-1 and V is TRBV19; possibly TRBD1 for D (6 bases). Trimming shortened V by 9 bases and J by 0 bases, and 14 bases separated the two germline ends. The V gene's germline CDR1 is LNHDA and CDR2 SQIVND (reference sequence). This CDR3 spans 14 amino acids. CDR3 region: CASGWGQMNTEAFF. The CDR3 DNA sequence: TGTGCCAGCGGTTGGGGACAAATGAACACTGAAGCTTTCTTT.

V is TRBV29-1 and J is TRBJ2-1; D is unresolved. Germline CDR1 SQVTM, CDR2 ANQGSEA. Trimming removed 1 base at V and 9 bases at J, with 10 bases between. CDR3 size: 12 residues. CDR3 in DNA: TGCAGCGTTGAAGCCGGATTCACTGAGCAGTTCTTC. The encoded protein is CSVEAGFTEQFF.

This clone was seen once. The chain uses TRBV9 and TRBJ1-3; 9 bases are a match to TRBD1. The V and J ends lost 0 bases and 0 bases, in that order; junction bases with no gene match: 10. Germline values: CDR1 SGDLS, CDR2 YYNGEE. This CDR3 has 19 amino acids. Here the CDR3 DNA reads TGTGCCAGCAGCGTAGAGCCCCCGACAGGGGGGATCTCTGGAAACACCATATATTTT. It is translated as CASSVEPPTGGISGNTIYF.

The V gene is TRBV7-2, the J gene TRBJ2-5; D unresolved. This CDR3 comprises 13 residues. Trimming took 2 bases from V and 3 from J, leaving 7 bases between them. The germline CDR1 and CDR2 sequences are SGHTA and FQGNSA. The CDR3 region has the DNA TGTGCCAGCAGCTTATTCGGTGAAGAGACCCAGTACTTC. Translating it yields CASSLFGEETQYF.

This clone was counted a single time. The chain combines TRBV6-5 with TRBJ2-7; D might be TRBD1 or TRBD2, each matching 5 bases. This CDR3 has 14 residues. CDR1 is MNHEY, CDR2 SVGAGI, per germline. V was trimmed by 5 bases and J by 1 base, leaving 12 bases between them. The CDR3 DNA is TGTGCCAGCAGTCGGGACCAAGATTCCTACGAGCAGTACTTC. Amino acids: CASSRDQDSYEQYF.

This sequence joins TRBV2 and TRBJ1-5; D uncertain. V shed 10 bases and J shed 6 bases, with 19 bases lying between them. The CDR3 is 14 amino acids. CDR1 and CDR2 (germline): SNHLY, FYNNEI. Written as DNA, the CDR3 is TGTGCCACCAGCCGGGAGGGAGGTGGTCAGCCCCAGCATTTT. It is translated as CATSREGGGQPQHF.

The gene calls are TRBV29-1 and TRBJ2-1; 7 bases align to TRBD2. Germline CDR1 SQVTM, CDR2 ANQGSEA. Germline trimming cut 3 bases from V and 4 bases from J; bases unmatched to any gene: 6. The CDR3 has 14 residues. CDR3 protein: CSVDKAGLYNEQFF. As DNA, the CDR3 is TGCAGCGTTGACAAAGCGGGATTATACAATGAGCAGTTCTTC.

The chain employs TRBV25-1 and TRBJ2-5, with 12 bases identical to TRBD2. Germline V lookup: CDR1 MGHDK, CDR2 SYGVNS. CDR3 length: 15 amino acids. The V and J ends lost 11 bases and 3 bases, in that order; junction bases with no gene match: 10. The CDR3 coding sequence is TGTGCCTGCCTTCCTAGCGGGAGGGCTGAAGAGACCCAGTACTTC. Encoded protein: CACLPSGRAEETQYF.

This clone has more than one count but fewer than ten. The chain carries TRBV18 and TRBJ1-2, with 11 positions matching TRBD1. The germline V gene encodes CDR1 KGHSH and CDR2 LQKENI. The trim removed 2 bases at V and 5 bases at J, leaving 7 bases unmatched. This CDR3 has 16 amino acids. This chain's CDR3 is CASSPTARDRGYGYTF. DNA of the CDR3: TGTGCCAGCTCACCAACGGCCCGGGACAGGGGGTATGGCTACACCTTC. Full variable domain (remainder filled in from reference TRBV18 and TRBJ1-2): NAGVMQNPRHLVRRRGQEARLRCSPMKGHSHVYWYRQLPEEGLKFMVYLQKENIIDESGMPKERFSAEFPKEGPSILRIQQVVRGDSAAYFCASSPTARDRGYGYTFGSGTRLTVV.

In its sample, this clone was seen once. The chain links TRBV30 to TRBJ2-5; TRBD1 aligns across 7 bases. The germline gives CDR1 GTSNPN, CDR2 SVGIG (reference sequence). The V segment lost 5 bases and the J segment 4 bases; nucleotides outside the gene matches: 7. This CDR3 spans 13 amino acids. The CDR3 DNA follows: TGTGCCTGGGGACAGGCCGATCGAGAGACCCAGTACTTC. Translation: CAWGQADRETQYF.

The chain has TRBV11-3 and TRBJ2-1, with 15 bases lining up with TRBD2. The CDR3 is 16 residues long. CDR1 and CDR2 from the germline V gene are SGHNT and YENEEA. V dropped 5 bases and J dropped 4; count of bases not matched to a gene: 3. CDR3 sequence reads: CASSLGLAGGYNEQFF. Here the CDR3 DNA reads TGTGCCAGCAGCCTTGGACTAGCGGGAGGGTACAATGAGCAGTTCTTC.

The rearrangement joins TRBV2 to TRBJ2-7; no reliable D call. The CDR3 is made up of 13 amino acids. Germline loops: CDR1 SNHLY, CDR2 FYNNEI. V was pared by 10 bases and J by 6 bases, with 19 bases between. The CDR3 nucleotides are TGTGCCAACTTTCCCCCAGGAGAAGGCGAGCAGTACTTC. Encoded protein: CANFPPGEGEQYF.

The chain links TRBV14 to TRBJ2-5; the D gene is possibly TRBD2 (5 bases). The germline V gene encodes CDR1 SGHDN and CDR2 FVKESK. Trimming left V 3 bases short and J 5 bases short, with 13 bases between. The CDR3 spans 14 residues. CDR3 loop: CASSQAFGLETQYF. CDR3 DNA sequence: TGTGCCAGCAGCCAGGCGTTTGGACTTGAGACCCAGTACTTC.